Only a few counts were recorded for the clone carrying this TCR beta chain. CDR1 and CDR2 from the germline V gene are KGHSH and LQKENI. Trimming took off 0 bases at V and 2 bases at J, with 14 bases between the two ends. CDR3 length equals 16 residues. The record originates from a study of blood T cell repertoires in COVID-19. Assay used: immunoSEQ multiplex PCR; TCRdb lists only in-frame clones, some missing. The sample has 75,000 to 100,000 clones, approximately 89% seen once. Material for sequencing was peripheral blood. This TCR was sampled from a human donor in a cohort sampled during active COVID-19. This chain links TRBV18 with TRBJ2-7, with TRBD1 as a possible D gene (5 bases). Here the CDR3 reads CASSPPGQGSPYEQYF. The CDR3 DNA follows: TGTGCCAGCTCACCACCCGGGCAGGGTTCCCCCTACGAGCAGTACTTC.